This T cell receptor beta chain originates from a study of blood T cells in healthy people across ages. The use of a sample-barcoded 5' primer and a J-beta primer mix characterized a second PCR of about 6 to 12 cycles. TCRdb re-called the 5' RACE reads through MiXCR, storing one row per CDR3 protein. The sample yields about 670,000 distinct CDR3 sequences, over 40% seen once. The study's findings and limits: Roughly linearly, TCR beta diversity per million T cells fell as age increased.

This CDR3 is 15 amino acids long. V lost 6 bases and J lost 0, with 14 bases in between. This clonotype has a handful of counts. The antigen is unknown. The receptor comes from an elderly man in good health. The rearrangement joins TRBV12-3 or TRBV12-4 to TRBJ2-5, with D uncertain. Sequences were obtained from blood. This CDR3 reads CASRPFLENQETQYF. In nucleotides, the CDR3 is TGTGCCAGCAGACCCTTCTTGGAGAACCAAGAGACCCAGTACTTC.